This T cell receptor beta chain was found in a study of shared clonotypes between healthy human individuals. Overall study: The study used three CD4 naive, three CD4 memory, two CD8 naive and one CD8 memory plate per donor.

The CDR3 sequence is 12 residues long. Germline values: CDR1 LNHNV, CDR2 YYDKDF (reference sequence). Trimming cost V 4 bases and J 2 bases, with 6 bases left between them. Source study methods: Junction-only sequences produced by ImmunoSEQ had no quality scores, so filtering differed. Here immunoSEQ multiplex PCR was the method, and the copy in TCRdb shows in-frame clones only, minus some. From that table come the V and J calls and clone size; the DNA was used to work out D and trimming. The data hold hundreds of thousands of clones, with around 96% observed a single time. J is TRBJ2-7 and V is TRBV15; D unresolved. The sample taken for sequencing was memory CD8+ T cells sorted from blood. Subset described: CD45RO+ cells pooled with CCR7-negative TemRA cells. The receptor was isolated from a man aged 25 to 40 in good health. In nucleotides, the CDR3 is TGTGCCACCAGCAACGAGCCCTACGAGCAGTACTTC. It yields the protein CATSNEPYEQYF. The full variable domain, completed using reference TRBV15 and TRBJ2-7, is DAMVIQNPRYQVTQFGKPVTLSCSQTLNHNVMYWYQQKSSQAPKLLFHYYDKDFNNEADTPDNFQSRRPNTSFCFLDIRSPGLGDTAMYLCATSNEPYEQYFGPGTRLTVT.